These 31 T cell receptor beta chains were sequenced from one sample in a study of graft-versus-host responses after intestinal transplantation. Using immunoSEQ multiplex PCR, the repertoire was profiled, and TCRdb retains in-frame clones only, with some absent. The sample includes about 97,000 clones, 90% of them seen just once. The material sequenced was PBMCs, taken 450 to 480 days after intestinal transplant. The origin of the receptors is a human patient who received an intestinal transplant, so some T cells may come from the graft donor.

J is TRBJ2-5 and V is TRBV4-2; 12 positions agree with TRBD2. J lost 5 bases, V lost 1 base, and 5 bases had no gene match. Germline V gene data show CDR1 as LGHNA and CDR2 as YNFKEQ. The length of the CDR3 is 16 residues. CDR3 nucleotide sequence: TGTGCCAGCAGCCAAGCTAGCGGGGGGGCTTGGGAGACCCAGTACTTC. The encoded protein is CASSQASGGAWETQYF.

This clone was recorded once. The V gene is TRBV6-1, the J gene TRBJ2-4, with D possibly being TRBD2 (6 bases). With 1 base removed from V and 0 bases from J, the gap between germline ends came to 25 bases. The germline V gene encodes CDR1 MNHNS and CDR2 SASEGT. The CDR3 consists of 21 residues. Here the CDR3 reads CASSEGPTGDSHRGAKNIQYF. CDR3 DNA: TGTGCCAGCAGTGAAGGCCCCACTGGGGACTCCCACCGGGGAGCCAAAAACATTCAGTACTTC.

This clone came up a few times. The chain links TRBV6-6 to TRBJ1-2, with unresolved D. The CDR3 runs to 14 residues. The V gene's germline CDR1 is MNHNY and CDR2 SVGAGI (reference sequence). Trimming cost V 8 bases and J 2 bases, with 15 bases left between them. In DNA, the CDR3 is TGTGCCAGCCCCCACCCTCAGCAGAACTATGGCTACACCTTC. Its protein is CASPHPQQNYGYTF.

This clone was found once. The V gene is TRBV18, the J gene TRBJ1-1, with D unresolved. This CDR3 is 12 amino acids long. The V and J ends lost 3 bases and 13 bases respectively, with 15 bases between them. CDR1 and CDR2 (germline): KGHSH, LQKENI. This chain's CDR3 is CASSPPTQVDFF. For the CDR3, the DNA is TGTGCCAGCTCACCTCCCACGCAGGTTGATTTCTTT.

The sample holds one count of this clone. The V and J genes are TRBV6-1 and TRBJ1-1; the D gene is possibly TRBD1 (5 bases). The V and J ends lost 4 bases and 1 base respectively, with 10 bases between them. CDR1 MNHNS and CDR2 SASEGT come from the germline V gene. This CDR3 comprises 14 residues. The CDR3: CASSVGVQNTEAFF. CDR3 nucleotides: TGTGCCAGCAGTGTGGGGGTTCAGAACACTGAAGCTTTCTTT.

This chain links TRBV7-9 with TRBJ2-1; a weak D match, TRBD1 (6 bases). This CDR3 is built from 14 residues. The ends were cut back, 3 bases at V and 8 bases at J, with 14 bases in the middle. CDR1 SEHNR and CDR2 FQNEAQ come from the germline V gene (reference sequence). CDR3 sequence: CASSFGGAGDEQFF. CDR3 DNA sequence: TGTGCCAGCAGCTTCGGCGGTGCAGGGGATGAGCAGTTCTTC.

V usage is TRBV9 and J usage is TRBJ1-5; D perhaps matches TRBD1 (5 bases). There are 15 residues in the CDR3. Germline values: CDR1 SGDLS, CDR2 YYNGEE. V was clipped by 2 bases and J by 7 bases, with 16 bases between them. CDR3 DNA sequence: TGTGCCAGCAGCGTGGGGGGAGGAATCCGGCAGCCCCAGCATTTT. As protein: CASSVGGGIRQPQHF.

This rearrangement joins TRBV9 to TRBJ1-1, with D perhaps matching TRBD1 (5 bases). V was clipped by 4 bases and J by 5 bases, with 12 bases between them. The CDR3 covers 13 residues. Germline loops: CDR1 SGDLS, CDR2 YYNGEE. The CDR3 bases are TGTGCCAGCAGCCCTGGGGGAGGGACTGAAGCTTTCTTT. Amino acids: CASSPGGGTEAFF.

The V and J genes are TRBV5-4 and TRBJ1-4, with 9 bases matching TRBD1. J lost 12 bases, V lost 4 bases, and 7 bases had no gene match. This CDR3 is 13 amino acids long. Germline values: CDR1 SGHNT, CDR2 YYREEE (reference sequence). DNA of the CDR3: TGTGCCAGCAGCCCCACAGGGGGCGAGGAACTGTTTTTT. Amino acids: CASSPTGGEELFF.

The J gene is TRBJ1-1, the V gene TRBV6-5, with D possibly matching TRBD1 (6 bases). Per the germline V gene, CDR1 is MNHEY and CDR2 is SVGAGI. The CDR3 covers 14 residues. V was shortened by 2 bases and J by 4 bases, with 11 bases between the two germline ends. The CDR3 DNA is TGTGCCAGCAGTTACCGGGGCAGGGGCACTGAAGCTTTCTTT. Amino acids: CASSYRGRGTEAFF.

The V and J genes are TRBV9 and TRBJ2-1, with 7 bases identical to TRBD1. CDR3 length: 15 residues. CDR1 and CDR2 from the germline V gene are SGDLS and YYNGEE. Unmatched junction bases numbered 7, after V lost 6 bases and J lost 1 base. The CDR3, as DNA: TGTGCCAGCACCGGGACAGCAACATCCTACAATGAGCAGTTCTTC. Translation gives CASTGTATSYNEQFF.

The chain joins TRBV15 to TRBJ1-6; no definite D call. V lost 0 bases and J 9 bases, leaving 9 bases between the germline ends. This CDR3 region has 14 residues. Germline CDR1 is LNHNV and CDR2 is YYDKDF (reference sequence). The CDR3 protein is CATSREGWGSPLHF. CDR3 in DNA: TGTGCCACCAGCAGAGAAGGGTGGGGTTCACCCCTCCACTTT.

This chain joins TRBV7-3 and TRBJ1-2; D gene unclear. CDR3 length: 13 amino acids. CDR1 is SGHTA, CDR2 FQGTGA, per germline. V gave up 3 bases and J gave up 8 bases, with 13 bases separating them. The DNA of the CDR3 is TGTGCCAGCAGCTTGTACCCTCTTAACGGCTACACCTTC. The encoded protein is CASSLYPLNGYTF.

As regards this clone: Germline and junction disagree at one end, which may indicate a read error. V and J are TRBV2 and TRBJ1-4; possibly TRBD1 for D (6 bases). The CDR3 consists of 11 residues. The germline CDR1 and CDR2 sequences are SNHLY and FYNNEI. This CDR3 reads CASSAPGHLIF. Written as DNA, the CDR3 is TGTGCCAGCAGTGCCCCGGGACACCTTATTTTT. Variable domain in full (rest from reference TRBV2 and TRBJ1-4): EPEVTQTPSHQVTQMGQEVILRCVPISNHLYFYWYRQILGQKVEFLVSFYNNEISEKSEIFDDQFSVERPDGSNFTLKIRSTKLEDSAMYFCASSAPGHLIFGSGTQLSVL.

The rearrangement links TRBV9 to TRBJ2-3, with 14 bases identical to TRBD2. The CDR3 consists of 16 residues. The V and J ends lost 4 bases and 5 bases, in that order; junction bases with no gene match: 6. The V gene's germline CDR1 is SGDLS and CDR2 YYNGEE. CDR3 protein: CASSPTSGGAVDTQYF. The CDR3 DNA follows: TGTGCCAGCAGCCCGACTAGCGGGGGGGCCGTAGATACGCAGTATTTT.

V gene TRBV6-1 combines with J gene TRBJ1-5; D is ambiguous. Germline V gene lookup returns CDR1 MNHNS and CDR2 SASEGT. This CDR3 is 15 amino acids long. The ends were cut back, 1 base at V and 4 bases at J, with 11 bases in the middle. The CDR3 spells CASSEVSTVNQPQHF. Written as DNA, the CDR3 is TGTGCCAGCAGTGAAGTCTCAACAGTTAATCAGCCCCAGCATTTT.

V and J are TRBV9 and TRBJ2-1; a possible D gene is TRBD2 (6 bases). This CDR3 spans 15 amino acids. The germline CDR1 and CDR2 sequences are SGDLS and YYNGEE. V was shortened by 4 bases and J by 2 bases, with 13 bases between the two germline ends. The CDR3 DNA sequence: TGTGCCAGCAGCCTTGTCCCGGGGGCCTACAATGAGCAGTTCTTC. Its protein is CASSLVPGAYNEQFF.

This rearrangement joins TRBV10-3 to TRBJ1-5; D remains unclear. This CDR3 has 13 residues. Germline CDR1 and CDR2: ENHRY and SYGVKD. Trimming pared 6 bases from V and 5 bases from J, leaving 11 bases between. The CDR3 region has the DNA TGTGCCATCAGCCCACTAGTAGATCAGCCCCAGCATTTT. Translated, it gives CAISPLVDQPQHF.

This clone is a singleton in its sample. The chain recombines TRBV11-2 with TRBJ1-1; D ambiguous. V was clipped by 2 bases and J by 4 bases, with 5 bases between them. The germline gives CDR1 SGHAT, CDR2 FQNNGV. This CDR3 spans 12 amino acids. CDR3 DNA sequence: TGTGCCAGCAGCTTAAGGAGCACTGAAGCTTTCTTT. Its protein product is CASSLRSTEAFF.

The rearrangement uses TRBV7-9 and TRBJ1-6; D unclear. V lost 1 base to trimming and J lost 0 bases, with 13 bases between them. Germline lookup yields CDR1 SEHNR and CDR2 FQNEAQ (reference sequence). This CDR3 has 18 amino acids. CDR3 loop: CASSLVAARRSYNSPLHF. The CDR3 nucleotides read TGTGCCAGCAGCTTAGTGGCAGCGCGCCGCTCCTATAATTCACCCCTCCACTTT.

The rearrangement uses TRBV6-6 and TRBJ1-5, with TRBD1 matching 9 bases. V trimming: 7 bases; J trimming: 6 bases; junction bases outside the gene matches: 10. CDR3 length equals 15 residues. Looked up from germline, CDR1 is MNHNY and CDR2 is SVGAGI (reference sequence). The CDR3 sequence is CASNPGQGFGQPQHF. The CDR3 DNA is TGTGCCAGCAACCCGGGACAGGGTTTTGGTCAGCCCCAGCATTTT.

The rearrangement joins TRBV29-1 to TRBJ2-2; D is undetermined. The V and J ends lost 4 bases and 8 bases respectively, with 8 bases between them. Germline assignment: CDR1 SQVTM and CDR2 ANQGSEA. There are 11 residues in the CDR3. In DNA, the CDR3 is TGCAGCGTTGTGAGCCGAGGGGAGCTGTTTTTT. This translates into CSVVSRGELFF.

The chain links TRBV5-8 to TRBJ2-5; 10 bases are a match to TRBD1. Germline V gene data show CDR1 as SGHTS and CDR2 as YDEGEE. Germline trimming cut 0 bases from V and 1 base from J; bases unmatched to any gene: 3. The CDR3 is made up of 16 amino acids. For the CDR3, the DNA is TGTGCCAGCAGCTTGGTGCGGACAGGGGGCCAAGAGACCCAGTACTTC. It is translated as CASSLVRTGGQETQYF.

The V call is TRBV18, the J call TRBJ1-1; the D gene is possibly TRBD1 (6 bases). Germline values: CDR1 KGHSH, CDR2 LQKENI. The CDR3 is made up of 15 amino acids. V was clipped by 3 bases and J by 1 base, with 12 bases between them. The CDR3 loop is CASSPTGFPNTEAFF. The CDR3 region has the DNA TGTGCCAGCTCACCGACAGGTTTCCCGAACACTGAAGCTTTCTTT.

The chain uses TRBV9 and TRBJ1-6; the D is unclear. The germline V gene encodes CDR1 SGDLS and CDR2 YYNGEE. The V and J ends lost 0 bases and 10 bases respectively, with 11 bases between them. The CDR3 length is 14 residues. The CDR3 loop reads CASSVVGGRSPLHF. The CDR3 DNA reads TGTGCCAGCAGCGTAGTAGGAGGGCGGTCACCCCTCCACTTT.

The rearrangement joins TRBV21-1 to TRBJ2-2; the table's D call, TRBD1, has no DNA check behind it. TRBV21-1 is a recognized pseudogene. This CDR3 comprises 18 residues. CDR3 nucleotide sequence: TGTGCCAGCAGCAATTTTAGGGGCTACAGGGGTGGGCCCGGGGAGCTGTTTTTT. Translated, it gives CASSNFRGYRGGPGELFF.

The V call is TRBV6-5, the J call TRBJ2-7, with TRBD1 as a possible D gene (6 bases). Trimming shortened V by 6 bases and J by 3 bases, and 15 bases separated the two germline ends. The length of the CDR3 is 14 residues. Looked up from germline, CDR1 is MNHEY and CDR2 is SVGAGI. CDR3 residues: CASRGDQGGYEQYF. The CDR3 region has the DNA TGTGCCAGCAGAGGGGATCAAGGGGGCTACGAGCAGTACTTC.

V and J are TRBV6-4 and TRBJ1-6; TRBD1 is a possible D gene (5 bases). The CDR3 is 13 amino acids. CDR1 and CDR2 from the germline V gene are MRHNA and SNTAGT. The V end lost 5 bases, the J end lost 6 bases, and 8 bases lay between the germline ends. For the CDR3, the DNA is TGTGCCAGCAGTTCCGGGGCTAATTCACCCCTCCACTTT. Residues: CASSSGANSPLHF.

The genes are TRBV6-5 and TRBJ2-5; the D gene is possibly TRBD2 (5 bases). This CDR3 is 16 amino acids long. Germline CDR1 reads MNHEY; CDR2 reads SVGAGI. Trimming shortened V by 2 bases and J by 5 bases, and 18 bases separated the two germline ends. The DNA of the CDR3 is TGTGCCAGCAGTTACGGGGTTCGAGGGCCGGGGGAGACCCAGTACTTC. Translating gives CASSYGVRGPGETQYF.

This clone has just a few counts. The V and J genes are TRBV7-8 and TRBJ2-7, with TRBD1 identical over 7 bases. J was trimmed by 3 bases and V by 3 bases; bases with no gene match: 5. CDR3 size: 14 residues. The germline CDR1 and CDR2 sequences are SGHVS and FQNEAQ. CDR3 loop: CASSLRGTDYEQYF. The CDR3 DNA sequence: TGTGCCAGCAGCTTGCGAGGGACAGACTACGAGCAGTACTTC.

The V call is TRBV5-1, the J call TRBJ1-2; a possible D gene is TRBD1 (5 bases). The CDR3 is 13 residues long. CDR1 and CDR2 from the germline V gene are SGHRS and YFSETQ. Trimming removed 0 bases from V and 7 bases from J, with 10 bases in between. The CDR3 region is CASSLESGPGYTF. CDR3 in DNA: TGCGCCAGCAGCTTGGAGTCAGGGCCTGGCTACACCTTC.